The T cell receptor (beta chain) described here comes from a study of human thymus T cells. Here immunoSEQ multiplex PCR was the method, and the copy in TCRdb shows in-frame clones only, minus some. The profile shows tens of thousands of clones, approximately 95% of them singletons. This CDR3 has 18 residues. V shed 0 bases and J shed 8 bases, with 24 bases lying between them. Germline V gene data show CDR1 as SGDLS and CDR2 as YYNGEE. During corrective heart surgery, resections were taken, and the thymus tissue came from them. Congenital heart defects were the reason for the corrective surgery that the donors, healthy Finnish infants, were having.

What was sequenced was thymus tissue. The source of this sequence is a girl less than two years old with a congenital heart defect but otherwise immunologically healthy. The rearrangement joins TRBV9 to TRBJ2-1, with D unclear. DNA of the CDR3: TGTGCCAGCAGCGTAGCTACTATGTCGGAGACCGATTGGGATGAGCAGTTCTTC. It yields the protein CASSVATMSETDWDEQFF.